A single T cell receptor (beta chain) is shown here with its context. These data originate in a study of control samples from healthy donors and cancer patients. Trimming left V 5 bases short and J 4 bases short, with 16 bases between. The CDR3 loop spans 14 amino acids. Germline V lookup: CDR1 GTSNPN, CDR2 SVGIG (reference sequence). Clones were sequenced by immunoSEQ multiplex PCR, and TCRdb holds only the in-frame ones, with some missing. This sample carries 90,000 to 100,000 clones, about 79% of them seen once, and the ten largest clones take about 11%. The TCR was taken from a woman aged 30 to 39 in good health. The chain couples TRBV30 to TRBJ2-3, with D possibly being TRBD1 or TRBD2 (5 bases each). Sequencing was done on a sample of blood. The CDR3 loop reads CAWGGSGPPDTQYF. In nucleotides, the CDR3 is TGTGCCTGGGGGGGAAGCGGACCTCCAGATACGCAGTATTTT.